This T cell receptor beta chain was sequenced during a study of blood T cell repertoires in COVID-19. The study counted Cohort 3 donors as recovered given two negative PCRs, clearance, or symptom resolution. Original methodology: It was from reference gene primer amplification that nucleated cell counts were estimated. Only in-frame clones appear in the TCRdb table, and some are missing; sequencing was by immunoSEQ multiplex PCR. D and trimming come from the DNA, and the V and J calls and clone size come from that table. The sample records around 400,000 clones, roughly 86% being singletons. V shed 4 bases and J 5 bases; nucleotides not matched to a gene: 16. Germline V gene data show CDR1 as GTSNPN and CDR2 as SVGIG (reference sequence). This CDR3 has 16 residues.

This chain joins TRBV30 and TRBJ1-2; TRBD1 agrees at 7 bases. This receptor was obtained from a woman aged 25-40 years who had recovered from COVID-19. Source material: PBMCs or T cells enriched from blood (not recorded which). This CDR3 reads CAWTGSRGRGFYGYTF. Written as DNA, the CDR3 is TGTGCCTGGACGGGATCGAGGGGGCGCGGATTTTATGGCTACACCTTC. The entire variable domain, with the rest obtained from reference TRBV30 and TRBJ1-2, is as follows: SQTIHQWPATLVQPVGSPLSLECTVEGTSNPNLYWYRQAAGRGLQLLFYSVGIGQISSEVPQNLSASRPQDRQFILSSKKLLLSDSGFYLCAWTGSRGRGFYGYTFGSGTRLTVV.